The 24 T cell receptor beta chains below were found in one sample sequenced in a study of shared clonotypes between healthy human individuals (dated by TCRdb to the early 2020s). The library was prepared using the immunoSEQ multiplex PCR assay. TCRdb mirrors the immuneACCESS table, restricted to in-frame sequences. Some clones are absent from its copies; in checked studies, under half trace to an unresolved V gene, and the reason for the others is unknown. For this sample there are some 1 million clones; about 77% appear just once. The ten largest clones capture 1.5% of the sample. Sample: memory CD4+ T cells sorted from blood. Explained via the paper, the cell subset or site label denotes: CD45RA-negative fraction. The receptors originated from a man aged 18-30 years in good health.

This clone has a single count. This chain joins TRBV7-2 and TRBJ2-1; no clear D. V shed 1 base and J shed 0 bases, with 7 bases lying between them. The CDR3 is 15 residues long. From germline, CDR1 is SGHTA and CDR2 FQGNSA. This chain's CDR3 is CASSLDFNSYNEQFF. In DNA, the CDR3 is TGTGCCAGCAGCTTAGATTTCAACTCCTACAATGAGCAGTTCTTC.

This chain links TRBV13 with TRBJ2-3; TRBD2 agrees at 9 bases. The CDR3 covers 14 residues. V was pared by 5 bases and J by 1 base, with 1 base of the junction left unmatched. Germline V CDR1 and CDR2: PRHDT, FYEKMQ (reference sequence). CDR3 sequence reads: CASSLAGRTDTQYF. The DNA of the CDR3 is TGTGCCAGCAGCCTAGCGGGGCGCACAGATACGCAGTATTTT.

V is TRBV27 and J is TRBJ1-6; no clear D. V shed 4 bases and J shed 0 bases, with 13 bases lying between them. The CDR3 loop spans 17 amino acids. The germline V gene has CDR1 MNHEY and CDR2 SMNVEV (reference sequence). CDR3 nucleotide sequence: TGTGCCAGCAGTTCCGCAGGCTTAAGCTCCTATAATTCACCCCTCCACTTT. It encodes CASSSAGLSSYNSPLHF.

Here the CDR3 DNA reads TGTGCCATCAGTGACCCCGGTGGGGGGCGCATCTATGGCTACACCTTC. Amino acid sequence: CAISDPGGGRIYGYTF. The gene calls are TRBV10-3 and TRBJ1-2; D possibly corresponds to TRBD1 (6 bases). Germline CDR1 is ENHRY and CDR2 is SYGVKD. V lost 3 bases and J 4 bases, leaving 18 bases between the germline ends. CDR3 length: 16 residues.

Concerning this clone itself: A read error may produce the germline difference seen at one junction end. This chain connects TRBV7-9 to TRBJ1-2; the D gene is possibly TRBD1 (5 bases). This CDR3 spans 17 amino acids. Germline-derived CDR1 and CDR2 are SEHNR and FQNEAQ (reference sequence). The CDR3 loop is CASSPTTGGTSKYGYTF. The CDR3 bases are TGTGCCAGCAGTCCAACCACAGGAGGGACTTCTAAGTATGGCTACACCTTC. Full variable domain (missing parts from reference TRBV7-9 and TRBJ1-2): DTGVSQNPRHKITKRGQNVTFRCDPISEHNRLYWYRQTLGQGPEFLTYFQNEAQLEKSRLLSDRFSAERPKGSFSTLEIQRTEQGDSAMYLCASSPTTGGTSKYGYTFGSGTRLTVV.

This clone was recorded at least ten times. The chain joins TRBV5-1 to TRBJ1-3, with 7 bases fitting TRBD1. The V segment lost 5 bases and the J segment 6 bases; nucleotides outside the gene matches: 8. Germline assignment: CDR1 SGHRS and CDR2 YFSETQ. The CDR3 covers 14 residues. The CDR3 protein is CASRAGQEINTIYF. The CDR3, as DNA: TGCGCCAGCAGAGCCGGACAGGAGATAAACACCATATATTTT.

The chain carries TRBV9 and TRBJ2-3; 7 nucleotides match TRBD2. The V segment lost 0 bases and the J segment 5 bases; nucleotides outside the gene matches: 12. From germline, CDR1 is SGDLS and CDR2 YYNGEE. The CDR3 has 17 amino acids. The CDR3 region is CASSVGSRGGSGDTQYF. The CDR3 nucleotides read TGTGCCAGCAGCGTAGGGTCACGGGGCGGGAGTGGAGATACGCAGTATTTT.

J is TRBJ2-2 and V is TRBV6-1; 9 bases match TRBD1. Germline trimming cut 1 base from V and 5 bases from J; bases unmatched to any gene: 2. Germline V gene data show CDR1 as MNHNS and CDR2 as SASEGT. This CDR3 is 15 amino acids long. The CDR3 spells CASSEGTGETGELFF. CDR3 sequence (DNA): TGTGCCAGCAGTGAAGGGACAGGGGAGACCGGGGAGCTGTTTTTT.

This chain links TRBV5-1 with TRBJ1-3; 9 bases are a match to TRBD1. The CDR3 loop spans 15 amino acids. Germline CDR1 and CDR2: SGHRS and YFSETQ. Losses at the gene ends were 0 bases for V and 2 bases for J; bases not matched to a gene: 0. CDR3 protein: CASSLGQGAGNTIYF. The CDR3 nucleotides read TGCGCCAGCAGCTTGGGACAGGGGGCTGGAAACACCATATATTTT. Full variable domain (rest looked up from reference TRBV5-1 and TRBJ1-3): KAGVTQTPRYLIKTRGQQVTLSCSPISGHRSVSWYQQTPGQGLQFLFEYFSETQRNKGNFPGRFSGRQFSNSRSEMNVSTLELGDSALYLCASSLGQGAGNTIYFGEGSWLTVV.

As for this clone: Other DNA sequences of this sample code for an identical CDR3. V usage is TRBV5-4 and J usage is TRBJ1-2; TRBD1 matches at 8 bases. The CDR3 is 14 amino acids. The V gene end was trimmed by 5 bases and the J gene end by 4 bases; junction bases not matched to a gene: 7. Germline V gene sequence: CDR1 SGHNT, CDR2 YYREEE (reference sequence). The CDR3 DNA follows: TGTGCCAGCAGGCCTGACAGGGGTCCCTATGGCTACACCTTC. Its protein product is CASRPDRGPYGYTF.

This chain links TRBV30 with TRBJ1-1; D not resolved. CDR1 and CDR2 (germline): GTSNPN, SVGIG (reference sequence). This CDR3 comprises 14 residues. V lost 1 base and J lost 0, with 9 bases in between. Here the CDR3 DNA reads TGTGCCTGGAGTGGGCGCGGGGTGAACACTGAAGCTTTCTTT. Its protein is CAWSGRGVNTEAFF.

The chain carries TRBV18 and TRBJ1-3; D remains unclear. Germline-derived CDR1 and CDR2 are KGHSH and LQKENI. Trimming took off 2 bases at V and 8 bases at J, with 10 bases between the two ends. The CDR3 is 13 residues long. The CDR3 reads CASSPLTSYTIYF. Here the CDR3 DNA reads TGTGCCAGCTCACCATTGACCAGTTACACCATATATTTT.

The V and J genes are TRBV5-1 and TRBJ2-2; D is possibly TRBD2 (5 bases). The V end was cut by 0 bases, the J end by 4 bases, with 13 bases between. This CDR3 is 16 amino acids long. Per the germline V gene, CDR1 is SGHRS and CDR2 is YFSETQ. CDR3 sequence: CASSLGQWGVTGELFF. DNA for the CDR3: TGCGCCAGCAGCTTGGGACAATGGGGAGTCACCGGGGAGCTGTTTTTT.

CDR3 DNA: TGTGCCAGCAGCCCCGGGGTAGCGGGAGCTGGTGAGCAGTTCTTC. Protein sequence: CASSPGVAGAGEQFF. The chain links TRBV6-5 to TRBJ2-1, with 9 nucleotides matching TRBD2. With 6 bases clipped from V and 9 bases from J, the junction kept 12 bases outside the gene matches. Germline V gene sequence: CDR1 MNHEY, CDR2 SVGAGI. The CDR3 runs 15 residues.

The genes are TRBV9 and TRBJ1-2; 7 nucleotides align to TRBD1. The CDR3 totals 15 residues. With 4 bases clipped from V and 4 bases from J, the junction kept 10 bases outside the gene matches. CDR1 and CDR2 from the germline V gene are SGDLS and YYNGEE. The CDR3 nucleotides read TGTGCCAGCAGCACACGGGACAGTGTGATCTATGGCTACACCTTC. Translation gives CASSTRDSVIYGYTF.

V and J are TRBV25-1 and TRBJ1-2; 8 bases agree with TRBD1. Germline V gene sequence: CDR1 MGHDK, CDR2 SYGVNS. This CDR3 is 14 amino acids long. The J segment lost 6 bases and the V segment lost 4 bases, leaving 7 bases of the junction unmatched. The CDR3 region is CASSALDRANGYTF. CDR3 nucleotide sequence: TGTGCCAGCAGTGCCTTGGACAGGGCAAATGGCTACACCTTC.

This chain connects TRBV4-3 to TRBJ2-5; the D gene could be TRBD1 or TRBD2 (5 bases each). V was cut by 0 bases and J by 1 base, with 12 bases left in between. Germline V gene lookup returns CDR1 LGHNA and CDR2 YSLEER. The CDR3 totals 16 residues. The CDR3 DNA is TGCGCCAGCAGCCAAGAGGGGACGGGGCTCCAAGAGACCCAGTACTTC. Residues: CASSQEGTGLQETQYF.

The J gene is TRBJ1-2, the V gene TRBV5-4; TRBD1 might be the D (5 bases). Between the trimmed V and J ends, which lost 0 bases and 2 bases, there was a span of 8 bases. CDR3 size: 14 residues. Looked up from germline, CDR1 is SGHNT and CDR2 is YYREEE (reference sequence). The CDR3 nucleotides read TGTGCCAGCAGCTTGGAGGGGCCCAACTATGGCTACACCTTC. This codes for CASSLEGPNYGYTF.

This rearrangement joins TRBV28 to TRBJ1-5; D is perhaps TRBD1 (5 bases). The germline V and J ends were trimmed by 10 bases and 0 bases, with 7 bases remaining between them. Germline V gene data show CDR1 as MDHEN and CDR2 as SYDVKM. The CDR3 is made up of 12 amino acids. The CDR3 nucleotides are TGTGCCACCAGGGTTAGCAATCAGCCCCAGCATTTT. Amino acid sequence: CATRVSNQPQHF.

The V gene is TRBV10-3, the J gene TRBJ2-7, with 11 bases lining up with TRBD2. The CDR3 covers 15 residues. Germline-derived CDR1 and CDR2 are ENHRY and SYGVKD. Trimming at V came to 6 bases and at J to 4 bases, leaving 8 bases not matched to a gene. The CDR3 protein is CAISRALAGGYEQYF. The CDR3 DNA follows: TGTGCCATCAGCCGGGCCCTAGCGGGAGGATACGAGCAGTACTTC.

The gene calls are TRBV10-3 and TRBJ1-2; TRBD1 aligns across 7 bases. Germline V lookup: CDR1 ENHRY, CDR2 SYGVKD. The V segment lost 4 bases and the J segment 4 bases; nucleotides outside the gene matches: 3. The CDR3 has 13 amino acids. The CDR3 nucleotides read TGTGCCATCAGTGCAGGGGGTTCCTATGGCTACACCTTC. It codes for CAISAGGSYGYTF.

In this sample, this clone turned up once. The chain employs TRBV5-6 and TRBJ2-7; 7 positions agree with TRBD1. CDR3 length equals 16 residues. Trimming at V came to 4 bases and at J to 0 bases, leaving 10 bases not matched to a gene. Germline values: CDR1 SGHDT, CDR2 YYEEEE. CDR3 loop: CASSLLDRASSYEQYF. CDR3 in DNA: TGTGCCAGCAGCCTTCTAGACAGGGCCAGCTCCTACGAGCAGTACTTC.

The chain uses TRBV5-4 and TRBJ1-3; 8 bases match TRBD1. J was trimmed by 3 bases and V by 3 bases; bases with no gene match: 5. The CDR3 is made up of 15 amino acids. Germline-derived CDR1 and CDR2 are SGHNT and YYREEE (reference sequence). CDR3 region: CASSSPGQGGNTIYF. In DNA, the CDR3 is TGTGCCAGCAGCTCGCCCGGACAGGGTGGAAACACCATATATTTT.

The chain recombines TRBV5-6 with TRBJ1-5; 8 nucleotides match TRBD1. CDR1 SGHDT and CDR2 YYEEEE come from the germline V gene. Germline trimming cut 2 bases from V and 2 bases from J; bases unmatched to any gene: 0. This CDR3 region has 14 residues. CDR3 in amino acids: CASSLQGGNQPQHF. The CDR3 DNA follows: TGTGCCAGCAGCTTACAGGGGGGCAATCAGCCCCAGCATTTT.